The clone carrying this T cell receptor beta chain showed up many times. Antigen unknown. Germline values: CDR1 SEHNR, CDR2 FQNEAQ (reference sequence). This CDR3 spans 16 amino acids. V dropped 5 bases and J dropped 6; count of bases not matched to a gene: 8. It was by quantitative 5'-RACE with molecular barcodes that TCR beta libraries were made. TCRdb re-derived calls from the 5' RACE reads in MiXCR, one entry per CDR3 protein. In the table there are under 200,000 distinct CDR3 sequences, 13% of which are singletons. This specimen comes from a study of CD8 T cells in ankylosing spondylitis. Study observations and caveats: Apparently characteristic of ankylosing spondylitis blood was a TCR beta motif (fewer than ten highly homologous variants). Significant enrichment of disease-linked clones was reported in matched ankylosing spondylitis synovial fluid. In reactive arthritis synovial fluid and blood, some motif variants had been reported before.

The TCR was taken from a female donor with ankylosing spondylitis or in good health (not recorded which). The specimen sequenced was blood, either unsorted or a sorted T cell fraction (not recorded which). The V gene is TRBV7-9, the J gene TRBJ2-2; TRBD2 matches 11 bases. CDR3 nucleotides: TGTGCCAGCAGCACTAGAACTAGCGGGAGCGCCGGGGAGCTGTTTTTT. Its protein product is CASSTRTSGSAGELFF. Full variable domain (outside the CDR3, taken from reference TRBV7-9 and TRBJ2-2): DTGVSQNPRHKITKRGQNVTFRCDPISEHNRLYWYRQTLGQGPEFLTYFQNEAQLEKSRLLSDRFSAERPKGSFSTLEIQRTEQGDSAMYLCASSTRTSGSAGELFFGEGSRLTVL.